The clone carrying this T cell receptor beta chain was seen ten or more times. The antigen is not known. V lost 9 bases, J lost 0 bases, and 5 bases stayed unmatched. The CDR3 loop spans 15 amino acids. The germline V gene has CDR1 SGHVS and CDR2 FQNEAQ. This record comes from a study of molecular identifiers for immune sequencing clone quantification. Study findings and constraints: Clones above 20 RNA copies held over 97% of effector molecules, under 1% in naive cells.

In preparing bulk TCR libraries, previously described methods and listed TCR primers were used. TCRdb called the PCR reads again in MiXCR, with one record for every CDR3 protein. This sample has about 70,000 distinct CDR3 sequences, with about a sixth found just once. This sequence was found in a human donor in good health. Some libraries in this study had Jurkat cell RNA spiked in. The sample was naive CD8+ T cells from blood, with Jurkat cell RNA spiked in. Indicated subset: FACS-sorted CD8+CD4-CCR7+CD45RA+ naive T cells. The rearrangement links TRBV7-8 to TRBJ2-1, with 10 bases lining up with TRBD2. The CDR3 DNA reads as TGTGCCAGTGCTAGCGGGAGCGCCTCCTACAATGAGCAGTTCTTC. Translation gives CASASGSASYNEQFF.